The 23 T cell receptor beta chains below were found in one sample sequenced in a study of T-cell reconstitution after alpha-beta-depleted transplantation in children. Preparation of the TCRbeta library involved a method that used unique molecular identifiers. TCRdb redid the calling of the PCR reads with MiXCR, one entry per CDR3 protein. The data hold some 280,000 distinct CDR3 sequences, with almost 10% observed a single time. The specimen was PBMCs from the stem cell graft donor, collected from the stem cell graft. Every receptor here comes from a human donor who donated a stem cell graft to a child with SCID.

The sample holds many counts of this clonotype. V usage is TRBV7-9 and J usage is TRBJ1-1, with D unresolved. In germline, CDR1 is SEHNR, CDR2 FQNEAQ (reference sequence). This CDR3 spans 14 amino acids. The V gene lost 1 base and the J gene lost 1 base, with 7 bases spanning the gap. CDR3 loop: CASSLERSNTEAFF. The DNA for the CDR3 is TGTGCCAGCAGCTTAGAACGGTCGAACACTGAAGCTTTCTTT.

In this sample, this clonotype turned up many times. V is TRBV5-1 and J is TRBJ2-2; no definite D call. The germline V gene has CDR1 SGHRS and CDR2 YFSETQ. This CDR3 contains 14 residues. V gave up 4 bases and J gave up 0 bases, with 7 bases separating them. The CDR3 sequence is CASSPSSNTGELFF. In DNA, the CDR3 is TGCGCCAGCAGCCCGTCCTCGAACACCGGGGAGCTGTTTTTT.

J is TRBJ2-7 and V is TRBV6-1; TRBD1 aligns across 12 bases. From germline, CDR1 is MNHNS and CDR2 SASEGT. There are 14 residues in the CDR3. V was clipped by 6 bases and J by 7 bases; unmatched bases: 7. CDR3 in amino acids: CASSPGQGAVEQYF. The DNA of the CDR3 is TGTGCCAGCAGCCCGGGACAGGGGGCGGTAGAGCAGTACTTC.

The chain links TRBV21-1 to TRBJ1-2. TRBV21-1 is a recognized pseudogene. The CDR3 spans 16 residues. CDR3 in DNA: TGTGCCAGCAGCAAAGCGCAACGGAGCACTGGGTATGGCTACACCTTC. It encodes CASSKAQRSTGYGYTF.

The chain uses TRBV6-5 and TRBJ2-6, with D possibly TRBD1 on 6 matching bases. Looked up from germline, CDR1 is MNHEY and CDR2 is SVGAGI. The V and J ends lost 3 bases and 0 bases respectively, with 15 bases between them. This CDR3 has 18 residues. CDR3 in DNA: TGTGCCAGCAGTTATTCGGACAGTCTTAGCTCTGGGGCCAACGTCCTGACTTTC. Protein: CASSYSDSLSSGANVLTF.

In its sample, this clonotype was seen many times. The chain links TRBV5-1 to TRBJ2-3; D possibly corresponds to TRBD1 (5 bases). Germline loops: CDR1 SGHRS, CDR2 YFSETQ. Between the trimmed V and J ends, which lost 2 bases and 1 base, there was a span of 14 bases. This CDR3 has 16 residues. The CDR3 DNA follows: TGCGCCAGCAGCTTTGGCAGGACAAGTGGCACAGATACGCAGTATTTT. It is translated as CASSFGRTSGTDTQYF. Together with reference TRBV5-1 and TRBJ2-3, the CDR3 gives the full variable domain: KAGVTQTPRYLIKTRGQQVTLSCSPISGHRSVSWYQQTPGQGLQFLFEYFSETQRNKGNFPGRFSGRQFSNSRSEMNVSTLELGDSALYLCASSFGRTSGTDTQYFGPGTRLTVL.

This clonotype was seen many times. V and J are TRBV20-1 and TRBJ2-2, with D possibly matching TRBD1 (6 bases). Per germline, CDR1 DFQATT and CDR2 SNEGSKA (reference sequence). Between the trimmed V and J ends, which lost 1 base and 7 bases, there was a span of 10 bases. The CDR3 runs 13 residues. CDR3 sequence (DNA): TGCAGTGCTAGAGGGACAGTCGACGGGGAGCTGTTTTTT. Its translation is CSARGTVDGELFF.

This clonotype was counted between two and nine times. CDR3 in amino acids: CASKEGGSNEQFF. The CDR3 coding sequence is TGTGCCAGCAAGGAGGGGGGTAGCAATGAGCAGTTCTTC. The chain uses TRBV12-3 or TRBV12-4 and TRBJ2-1; D is tentatively TRBD1 or TRBD2 (6 bases each). The CDR3 contains 13 residues. Trimming pared 7 bases from V and 6 bases from J, leaving 13 bases between.

The sample holds a few counts of this clonotype. V gene TRBV7-2 combines with J gene TRBJ2-7; D is ambiguous. The CDR3 has 11 amino acids. Trimming took 6 bases from V and 12 from J, leaving 15 bases between them. The germline V gene has CDR1 SGHTA and CDR2 FQGNSA. This chain's CDR3 is CASSQQWATYF. DNA of the CDR3: TGTGCCAGCAGTCAGCAGTGGGCCACGTACTTC.

The chain is built from TRBV5-1 and TRBJ2-3; 7 bases agree with TRBD1. From germline, CDR1 is SGHRS and CDR2 YFSETQ. V lost 3 bases and J lost 2; bases outside the gene matches: 6. The CDR3 extends over 15 amino acids. The CDR3, as DNA: TGCGCCAGCAGCTCGGGACAGCTGAACACAGATACGCAGTATTTT. Its translation is CASSSGQLNTDTQYF. The full variable domain, its missing parts supplied by reference TRBV5-1 and TRBJ2-3, is KAGVTQTPRYLIKTRGQQVTLSCSPISGHRSVSWYQQTPGQGLQFLFEYFSETQRNKGNFPGRFSGRQFSNSRSEMNVSTLELGDSALYLCASSSGQLNTDTQYFGPGTRLTVL.

V gene TRBV29-1 combines with J gene TRBJ1-2; 7 nucleotides agree with TRBD1. Per germline, CDR1 SQVTM and CDR2 ANQGSEA. CDR3 length: 12 amino acids. J was trimmed by 6 bases and V by 2 bases; bases with no gene match: 3. This CDR3 reads CSVENRGNGYTF. CDR3 nucleotides: TGCAGCGTTGAAAACAGGGGAAATGGCTACACCTTC. The variable domain in full, with the rest retrieved from reference TRBV29-1 and TRBJ1-2, is SAVISQKPSRDICQRGTSLTIQCQVDSQVTMMFWYRQQPGQSLTLIATANQGSEATYESGFVIDKFPISRPNLTFSTLTVSNMSPEDSSIYLCSVENRGNGYTFGSGTRLTVV.

The rearrangement links TRBV2 to TRBJ1-1; no definite D call. This CDR3 spans 12 amino acids. The germline gives CDR1 SNHLY, CDR2 FYNNEI. V was shortened by 8 bases and J by 1 base, with 8 bases between the two germline ends. CDR3 in amino acids: CASGRENTEAFF. The CDR3 nucleotides are TGTGCCAGCGGACGGGAGAACACTGAAGCTTTCTTT.

Only a few counts were recorded for this clonotype. The V call is TRBV3-1, the J call TRBJ1-6; D unclear. With 4 bases removed from V and 9 bases from J, the gap between germline ends came to 28 bases. The CDR3 is made up of 19 amino acids. CDR1 and CDR2 from the germline V gene are LGHDT and YNNKEL (reference sequence). The CDR3 DNA is TGTGCCAGCAGCCTCAAAGTCCCCCGCACCGCTAATAGAGTTTCACCCCTCCACTTT. It is translated as CASSLKVPRTANRVSPLHF.

The chain combines TRBV5-4 with TRBJ1-1, with 7 bases that match TRBD1. Germline-derived CDR1 and CDR2 are SGHNT and YYREEE (reference sequence). The CDR3 runs 15 residues. V was pared by 4 bases and J by 2 bases, with 8 bases of the junction left unmatched. The CDR3 nucleotides read TGTGCCAGCAGCGGGGGACAGAACCTAAACACTGAAGCTTTCTTT. Its translation: CASSGGQNLNTEAFF.

V gene TRBV20-1 combines with J gene TRBJ2-7, with D tentatively TRBD2 (6 bases). The V end was cut by 0 bases, the J end by 0 bases, with 12 bases between. Germline V CDR1 and CDR2: DFQATT, SNEGSKA (reference sequence). CDR3 length: 15 residues. As DNA, the CDR3 is TGCAGTGCTAGAGATGTAGCGGCGGTCTCCTACGAGCAGTACTTC. Residues: CSARDVAAVSYEQYF.

This chain uses TRBV7-8 with TRBJ1-5, with TRBD1 as a possible D gene (5 bases). In germline, CDR1 is SGHVS, CDR2 FQNEAQ. V lost 5 bases to trimming and J lost 1 base, with 15 bases between them. The CDR3 loop spans 16 amino acids. In DNA, the CDR3 is TGTGCCAGCAGCCTTGTCGGGGGGATAAGCAATCAGCCCCAGCATTTT. It is translated as CASSLVGGISNQPQHF.

This clonotype was observed at least ten times. This chain links TRBV5-1 with TRBJ2-1; TRBD2 matches at 13 bases. From germline, CDR1 is SGHRS and CDR2 YFSETQ. There are 17 residues in the CDR3. The junction had 8 bases not matched to a gene; V was cut back by 3 bases and J by 5 bases. CDR3 coding DNA: TGCGCCAGCAGCTACCGATCCGGGACTAGCGGGAACAATGAGCAGTTCTTC. It is translated as CASSYRSGTSGNNEQFF. The whole variable domain, remainder taken from reference TRBV5-1 and TRBJ2-1, is KAGVTQTPRYLIKTRGQQVTLSCSPISGHRSVSWYQQTPGQGLQFLFEYFSETQRNKGNFPGRFSGRQFSNSRSEMNVSTLELGDSALYLCASSYRSGTSGNNEQFFGPGTRLTVL.

This clonotype was seen ten or more times. V usage is TRBV3-1 and J usage is TRBJ2-2; D ambiguous. This CDR3 has 14 amino acids. The V end lost 4 bases, the J end lost 5 bases, and 11 bases lay between the germline ends. CDR1 and CDR2 from the germline V gene are LGHDT and YNNKEL (reference sequence). The CDR3 region is CASSLQGNTGELFF. CDR3 nucleotide sequence: TGTGCCAGCAGCCTCCAAGGGAATACCGGGGAGCTGTTTTTT.

This clonotype was counted a few times. The chain links TRBV11-1 to TRBJ2-2, with 7 bases lining up with TRBD2. V trimming: 4 bases; J trimming: 2 bases; junction bases outside the gene matches: 19. Germline loops: CDR1 SGHAT, CDR2 FQDESV (reference sequence). The CDR3 length is 20 residues. Here the CDR3 DNA reads TGTGCCAGCAGCTCCCCCTCCTCTCTAGCGGCCTCGCTTAACACCGGGGAGCTGTTTTTT. It codes for CASSSPSSLAASLNTGELFF.

This clonotype has more than one count but fewer than ten. The CDR3 loop is CASSQGGSGYTF. The CDR3 region has the DNA TGTGCCAGCAGCCAAGGGGGTAGTGGCTACACCTTC. The genes are TRBV14 and TRBJ1-2; D call uncertain. CDR3 length: 12 amino acids. The V gene lost 1 base and the J gene lost 7 bases, with 7 bases spanning the gap. CDR1 SGHDN and CDR2 FVKESK come from the germline V gene.

The table lists this clonotype with many counts. The chain joins TRBV3-1 to TRBJ2-7, with D hard to call. V was shortened by 0 bases and J by 4 bases, with 4 bases between the two germline ends. The CDR3 is 12 amino acids. Germline V gene lookup returns CDR1 LGHDT and CDR2 YNNKEL (reference sequence). In DNA form, the CDR3 reads TGTGCCAGCAGCCAAGAGGGATACGAGCAGTACTTC. Translation gives CASSQEGYEQYF.

CDR3 DNA: TGTGCCAGCAGCTATGGGGCCGGGGAGCTGTTTTTT. This encodes CASSYGAGELFF. The chain links TRBV7-7 to TRBJ2-2; D is undetermined. The V gene's germline CDR1 is SSHAT and CDR2 FNYEAQ (reference sequence). V lost 4 bases to trimming and J lost 6 bases, with 6 bases between them. This CDR3 has 12 amino acids.

This clonotype was counted a few times. The chain employs TRBV20-1 and TRBJ2-7, with D hard to call. There are 15 residues in the CDR3. Germline V lookup: CDR1 DFQATT, CDR2 SNEGSKA (reference sequence). Trimming shortened V by 0 bases and J by 2 bases, and 14 bases separated the two germline ends. The DNA for the CDR3 is TGCAGTGCTAGAGATCAGCTTCCACCCACCTACGAGCAGTACTTC. Its protein product is CSARDQLPPTYEQYF.